Listed below are T cell receptor beta chains from one sample, sequenced in a study of blood T cell repertoires in COVID-19. Sequencing was performed with immunoSEQ multiplex PCR; in TCRdb, only in-frame clones are kept and a portion is missing. The data show 180,000 or so clones, around 80% seen once. Material for sequencing was peripheral blood. These receptors all stem from a woman in her seventies with COVID-19, enrolled during active disease. The CDR3 runs from the conserved cysteine through the conserved F or W. D genes are given only for firm matches. Rows may omit the clone size; those that give it use once, few, many or a size class.

>once|TRBJ2-7|TRBD1|TRBV7-9
CASSLGDRREQYF
TGTGCCAGCAGCTTAGGGGACAGGAGGGAGCAGTACTTC
>-|TRBJ2-7|-|TRBV11-2
CASSLVSLGYEQYF
TGTGCCAGCAGCTTAGTTTCGCTAGGCTACGAGCAGTACTTC
>-|TRBJ2-3|TRBD2|TRBV9
CASSPPPGLAGIDTLLF
TGTGCCAGCAGCCCGCCCCCGGGACTAGCGGGAATAGATACGCTTCTGTTT
>-|TRBJ1-6|-|TRBV4-1
CASSQDRDSPLHF
TGCGCCAGCAGCCAAGATCGGGATTCACCCCTCCACTTT
>-|TRBJ2-2|TRBD2|TRBV27
CASSPPSGLAGVSTGELFF
TGTGCCAGCAGTCCCCCGTCAGGACTAGCGGGAGTTTCTACCGGGGAGCTGTTTTTT
>-|TRBJ1-5|TRBD1|TRBV6-1
CASSGRQGVGNQPQHF
TGTGCCAGCAGTGGCCGACAGGGGGTCGGCAATCAGCCCCAGCATTTT
>-|TRBJ1-1|-|TRBV5-1
CASSLGGGQLGTEAFF
TGCGCCAGCAGCTTGGGCGGAGGACAGCTGGGCACTGAAGCTTTCTTT
>-|TRBJ1-1|TRBD1|TRBV24-1
CATSDTQGAGRTEAFF
TGTGCCACCAGTGACACACAGGGGGCGGGAAGGACTGAAGCTTTCTTT
>few|TRBJ2-2|TRBD1|TRBV7-9
CASSFGTGVSTGELFF
TGTGCCAGCAGCTTTGGGACAGGGGTGAGCACCGGGGAGCTGTTTTTT
>-|TRBJ2-2|TRBD2|TRBV19
CATDGTSGNYPFRELFF
TGTGCCACCGACGGGACTAGCGGGAATTACCCTTTCCGGGAGCTGTTTTTT
>-|TRBJ2-1|-|TRBV24-1
CATRTVPINNEQFF
TGTGCCACCAGGACAGTTCCGATTAACAATGAGCAGTTCTTC
>few|TRBJ2-7|TRBD1|TRBV4-1
CASSRILGQGGYEQYF
TGCGCCAGCAGCCGGATTCTGGGACAGGGGGGCTACGAGCAGTACTTC
>-|TRBJ2-3|TRBD2|TRBV7-2
CASSLSSGGRLNTQYF
TGTGCCAGCAGCTTATCTAGCGGGGGGCGTTTGAATACGCAGTATTTT
>few|TRBJ1-1|TRBD1|TRBV28
CASSPGQGNKAFF
TGTGCCAGCAGCCCCGGACAGGGGAATAAAGCTTTCTTT